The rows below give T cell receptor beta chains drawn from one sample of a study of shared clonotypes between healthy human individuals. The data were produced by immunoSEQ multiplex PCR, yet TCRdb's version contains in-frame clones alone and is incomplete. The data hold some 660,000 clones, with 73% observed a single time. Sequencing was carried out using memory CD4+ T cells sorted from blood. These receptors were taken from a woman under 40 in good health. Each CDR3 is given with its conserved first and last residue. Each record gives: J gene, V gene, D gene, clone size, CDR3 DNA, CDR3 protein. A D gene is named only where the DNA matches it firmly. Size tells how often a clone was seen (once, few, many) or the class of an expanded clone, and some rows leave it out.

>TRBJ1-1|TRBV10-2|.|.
TGCGCCAGCAGTGGACAGGCGGGGACTGAAGCTTTCTTT
CASSGQAGTEAFF
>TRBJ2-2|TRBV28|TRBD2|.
TGTGCCAGCAGTGGGATGACTAGCGGAGACACCGGGGAGCTGTTTTTT
CASSGMTSGDTGELFF
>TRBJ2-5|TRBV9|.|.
TGTGCCAGCAGCGTAGGGGTGGAGACCCAGTACTTC
CASSVGVETQYF
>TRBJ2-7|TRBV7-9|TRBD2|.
TGTGCCAGCAGCTTAATAGCGGGGGCCTTTGGGGAGCAGTACTTC
CASSLIAGAFGEQYF
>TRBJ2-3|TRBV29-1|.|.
TGCAGCGTTAAAGGCCCAGCCCCCGGAGATACGCAGTATTTT
CSVKGPAPGDTQYF
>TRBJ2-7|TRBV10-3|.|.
TGTGCCATCAGTGGGAGGGACGGACAAACCTACGAGCAGTACTTC
CAISGRDGQTYEQYF
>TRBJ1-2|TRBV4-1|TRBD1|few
TGCGCCAGCAGCCAAGCAGGACAGGCTAGAATCCATGGCTACACCTTC
CASSQAGQARIHGYTF
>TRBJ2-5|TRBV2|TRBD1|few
TGTGCCAGCAGTGAAGCAGGACAGGGAAAGACCCAGTACTTC
CASSEAGQGKTQYF
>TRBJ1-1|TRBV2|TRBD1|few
TGTGCCAGCAGTGAATTACAGGGGGCGGTTCTGAAAGCTTTCTTT
CASSELQGAVLKAFF
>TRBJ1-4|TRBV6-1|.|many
TGTGCCAGCAGTGTGGTTTTTGGAGTGGGAGAAAAACTGTTTTTT
CASSVVFGVGEKLFF
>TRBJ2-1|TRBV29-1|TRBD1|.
TGCAGCGTTGACGACAGGGGTTCCTACAATGAGCAGTTCTTC
CSVDDRGSYNEQFF
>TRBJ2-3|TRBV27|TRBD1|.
TGTGCCAGCAGTTTTAACAGGGGGCGCTGGAATACGCAGTATTTT
CASSFNRGRWNTQYF
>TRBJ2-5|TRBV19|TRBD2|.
TGTGCCAGTAGTTTAGCGGGAGCAGAGACCCAGTACTTC
CASSLAGAETQYF
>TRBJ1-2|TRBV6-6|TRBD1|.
TGTGCCAGCACTTATTCGACAGGGACTAACTATGGCTACACCTTC
CASTYSTGTNYGYTF
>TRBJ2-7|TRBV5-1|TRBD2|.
TGCGCCAGCAGACCCGGGACTAGCGGATCCTACGAGCAGTACTTC
CASRPGTSGSYEQYF
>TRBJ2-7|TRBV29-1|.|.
TGCAGCGTTGAAGTACTGAGCGACGAGCAGTACTTC
CSVEVLSDEQYF
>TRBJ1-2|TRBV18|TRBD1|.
TGTGCCAGCTCACCAGAGACAGGGGGATATGGCTACACCTTC
CASSPETGGYGYTF
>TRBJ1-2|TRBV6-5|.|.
TGTGCCAGCAGGGCCCAGGGTCAAAACTATGGCTACACCTTC
CASRAQGQNYGYTF
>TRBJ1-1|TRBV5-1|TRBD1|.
TGCGCCAGCAGCTTAAATTGGGACAGGGGAGTAGCTTTCTTT
CASSLNWDRGVAFF
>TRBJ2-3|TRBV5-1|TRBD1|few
TGCGCCAGCAGCTTGGAGGGACAGGGAGCAGATACGCAGTATTTT
CASSLEGQGADTQYF
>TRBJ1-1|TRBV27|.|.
TGTGCCAGCAGTTCTAAGACAGGCAGGCCCGCTGAAGCTTTCTTT
CASSSKTGRPAEAFF
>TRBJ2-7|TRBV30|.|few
TGTGCCTGGAAACATGGCCAGACCTCCTACGAGCAGTACTTC
CAWKHGQTSYEQYF
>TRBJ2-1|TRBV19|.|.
TGTGCCAGTACCGCCGGGGGCGGATCCTACAATGAGCAGTTCTTC
CASTAGGGSYNEQFF
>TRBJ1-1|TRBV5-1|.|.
TGCGCCAGCGGTACCGGGTCAAACACTGAAGCTTTCTTT
CASGTGSNTEAFF
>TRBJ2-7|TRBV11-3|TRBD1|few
TGTGCCAGCAGCCTCAGGGGGCAAGGGGAGCAGTACTTC
CASSLRGQGEQYF
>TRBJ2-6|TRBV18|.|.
TGTGCCAGCTCACCATCGGCGGAAGGGGCCAACGTCCTGACTTTC
CASSPSAEGANVLTF
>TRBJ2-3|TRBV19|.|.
TGTGCCAGTAGTATAGGCGCCGCTGATACGCAGTATTTT
CASSIGAADTQYF
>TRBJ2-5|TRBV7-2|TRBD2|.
TGTGCCAGCAGCCCCCCCTGGGGGAGGGAAGGAGAGACCCAGTACTTC
CASSPPWGREGETQYF
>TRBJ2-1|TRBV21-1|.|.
TGTGCCAGCAGCAACACCGGGACAGGGGGCCACAATGAGCAGTTCTTC
CASSNTGTGGHNEQFF
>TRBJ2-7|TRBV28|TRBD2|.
TGTGCCAGCAGTCCCTCCTGGAGCGGGAGGTTCTACGAGCAGTACTTC
CASSPSWSGRFYEQYF
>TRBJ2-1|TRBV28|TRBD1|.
TGTGCCAGCAGTCTCACCGGGACAGGGGGCAGAAATGAGCAGTTCTTC
CASSLTGTGGRNEQFF
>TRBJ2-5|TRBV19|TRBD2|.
TGTGCCAGTAGTATAGATCTTGCTAGCGGTCAAGAGACCCAGTACTTC
CASSIDLASGQETQYF
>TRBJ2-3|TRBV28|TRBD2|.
TGTGCCAGCAGAGGAATAGGGAGCGGGAGGGCCGGAGATACGCAGTATTTT
CASRGIGSGRAGDTQYF
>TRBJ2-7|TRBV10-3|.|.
TGTGCCATAAGCAAACACGGGGAGGAAAACGAGCAGTACTTC
CAISKHGEENEQYF
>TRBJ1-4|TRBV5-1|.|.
TGCGCCAGCAGCTTGGAGAGGCTAGGGGCAACTAATGAAAAACTGTTTTTT
CASSLERLGATNEKLFF
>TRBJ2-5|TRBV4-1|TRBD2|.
TGCGCCAGCAGCAGAGTCCGGACTAGCGGGAGAGAGACCCAGTACTTC
CASSRVRTSGRETQYF
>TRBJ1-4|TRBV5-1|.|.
TGCGCCAGCAGCTTGTCCCAGGGTTCGAATGTACTGTTTTTT
CASSLSQGSNVLFF
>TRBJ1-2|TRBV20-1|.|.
TGCAGTGCCAGGCTTGGTGGCTACACCTTC
CSARLGGYTF
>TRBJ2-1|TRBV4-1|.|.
TGCGCCAGCAGCCAAGTGATGAGCCCAGGCCCCTACAATGAGCAGTTCTTC
CASSQVMSPGPYNEQFF
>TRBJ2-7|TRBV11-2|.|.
TGTGCCAGCAGCTTAGATCTGATAGAGGCCGCCTACGAGCAGTACTTC
CASSLDLIEAAYEQYF
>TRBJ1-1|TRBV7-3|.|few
TGTGCCAGCAGCTTAAGGTCTAACACTGAAGCTTTCTTT
CASSLRSNTEAFF
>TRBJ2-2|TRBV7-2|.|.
TGTGCCAGCAGCTTATTCGCTACTACCAACACCGGGGAGCTGTTTTTT
CASSLFATTNTGELFF
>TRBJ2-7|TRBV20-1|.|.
TGCAGTGCTAGTTCTGCTCTGGAGCAGTACTTC
CSASSALEQYF
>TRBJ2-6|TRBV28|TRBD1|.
TGTGCCAGCAGTTTATACGGGACAGGGGTCTTCTCTGGGGCCAACGTCCTGACTTTC
CASSLYGTGVFSGANVLTF
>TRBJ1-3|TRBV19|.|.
TGTGCCAGTAGTATTGTTTTTGGGTGGCTGACCTCTGGAAACACCATATATTTT
CASSIVFGWLTSGNTIYF
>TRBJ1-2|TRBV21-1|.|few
TGTGCCAGCAGCAAAGAGCGGGACAGGCTTCCTACCTATGGCTACACCTTC
CASSKERDRLPTYGYTF
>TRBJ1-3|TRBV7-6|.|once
TGTGCCAGCAGCTTAGCGGGACACAGGGCTGGAAACACCATATATTTT
CASSLAGHRAGNTIYF
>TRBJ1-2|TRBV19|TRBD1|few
TGTGCCAGTAGTACGCCGGGACAGCTTAACTATGGCTACACCTTC
CASSTPGQLNYGYTF
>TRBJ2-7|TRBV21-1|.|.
TGTGCCAGCAGCAAAGGAAAACATGTGAGTCGCCGGGGGCAAAACTCCTACGAGCAGTACTTC
CASSKGKHVSRRGQNSYEQYF
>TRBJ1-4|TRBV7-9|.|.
TGTGCCAGCAGCCGTACCCCGACCTATACGGCAGATAATGAAAAACTGTTTTTT
CASSRTPTYTADNEKLFF
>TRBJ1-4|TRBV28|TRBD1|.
TGTGCCAGCTACGGGACAGACAATGAAAAACTGTTTTTT
CASYGTDNEKLFF
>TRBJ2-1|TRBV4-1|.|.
TGCGCCAGCAGCCGAATTCTAGGGGGATTCAATGAGCAGTTCTTC
CASSRILGGFNEQFF
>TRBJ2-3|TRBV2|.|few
TGTGCCAGCAGTGGTGGGTTCCAGCGGAGCACAGATACGCAGTATTTT
CASSGGFQRSTDTQYF
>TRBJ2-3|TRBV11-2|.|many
TGTGCCAGCAGCCCCTGGGAGGGGGCTAGCACAGATACGCAGTATTTT
CASSPWEGASTDTQYF